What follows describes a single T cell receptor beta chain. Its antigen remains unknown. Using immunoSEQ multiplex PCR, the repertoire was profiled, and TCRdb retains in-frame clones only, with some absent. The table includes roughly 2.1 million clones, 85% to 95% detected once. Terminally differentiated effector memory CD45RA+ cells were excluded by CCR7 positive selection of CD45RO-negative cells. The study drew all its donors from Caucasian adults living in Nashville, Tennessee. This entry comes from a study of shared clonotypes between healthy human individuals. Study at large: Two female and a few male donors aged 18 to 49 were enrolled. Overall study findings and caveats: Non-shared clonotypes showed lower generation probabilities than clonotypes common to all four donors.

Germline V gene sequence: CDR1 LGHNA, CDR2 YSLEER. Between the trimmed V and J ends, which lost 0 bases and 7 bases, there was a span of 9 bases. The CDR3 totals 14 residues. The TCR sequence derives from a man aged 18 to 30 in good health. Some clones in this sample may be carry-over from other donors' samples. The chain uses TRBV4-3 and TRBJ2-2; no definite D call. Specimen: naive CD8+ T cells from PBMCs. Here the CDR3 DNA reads TGCGCCAGCAGCCAAGATAGGAGCCACGGGGAGCTGTTTTTT. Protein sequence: CASSQDRSHGELFF.